Shown below are 32 T cell receptor beta chains from a single sample sequenced in a study of blood T cell repertoires in COVID-19 (dated by TCRdb to about 2020). The library was produced with the immunoSEQ multiplex PCR assay. The clones in this table, taken by TCRdb from immuneACCESS, are in-frame only. Not every clone is retained; where verified, under half of the shortfall comes from an unresolved V gene, and the cause of the rest is unknown. The sample table holds about 270,000 clones, of which under 90% were seen once. In total, the top ten clones hold 2% to 2.5% of the sample. What was sequenced was peripheral blood. The receptors derive from a man aged 45 to 65 with acute or convalescent COVID-19.

This clone was counted once. This rearrangement joins TRBV2 to TRBJ1-6; the D is unclear. Germline V lookup: CDR1 SNHLY, CDR2 FYNNEI. With 2 bases removed from V and 7 bases from J, the gap between germline ends came to 6 bases. This CDR3 is 13 amino acids long. The CDR3 sequence: CASSEFRNSPLHF. The CDR3 region has the DNA TGTGCCAGCAGTGAATTCCGGAATTCACCCCTCCACTTT.

A single count supports this clone. This chain connects TRBV5-6 to TRBJ2-1; D is unresolved. Trimming took off 1 base at V and 2 bases at J, with 13 bases between the two ends. Germline V CDR1 and CDR2: SGHDT, YYEEEE. The CDR3 length is 16 residues. CDR3: CASSLFVVGPYNEQFF. CDR3 sequence (DNA): TGTGCCAGCAGCTTGTTTGTCGTGGGCCCCTACAATGAGCAGTTCTTC.

The chain recombines TRBV15 with TRBJ2-7; maybe TRBD1 (7 bases). This CDR3 has 16 amino acids. The V end lost 1 base, the J end lost 1 base, and 14 bases lay between the germline ends. Germline assignment: CDR1 LNHNV and CDR2 YYDKDF (reference sequence). CDR3: CATSRVLAGGSYEQYF. The CDR3 DNA follows: TGTGCCACCAGCAGAGTCTTGGCAGGGGGGTCCTACGAGCAGTACTTC.

This chain links TRBV19 with TRBJ1-1; D is undetermined. Trimming took off 3 bases at V and 8 bases at J, with 7 bases between the two ends. The germline CDR1 and CDR2 sequences are LNHDA and SQIVND (reference sequence). CDR3 length: 11 residues. The CDR3 DNA follows: TGTGCCAGTAGTATCGGGAGAGAAGCTTTCTTT. Its protein product is CASSIGREAFF.

The chain is built from TRBV6-5 and TRBJ1-1; 7 bases match TRBD1. After removal of 4 bases from V and 11 bases from J, the junction contained 10 bases not matched to a gene. The CDR3 sequence is 13 residues long. CDR1 and CDR2 (germline): MNHEY, SVGAGI. In DNA form, the CDR3 reads TGTGCCAGCAGTTCGCCGACAGGGCTGGCGGCTTTCTTT. Its translation is CASSSPTGLAAFF.

This chain uses TRBV4-1 with TRBJ2-3, with TRBD2 matching 11 bases. The germline V gene encodes CDR1 MGHRA and CDR2 YSYEKL. This CDR3 region has 17 residues. The ends lost 0 bases at V and 2 bases at J; junction bases unmatched: 4. The CDR3 DNA reads TGCGCCAGCAGCCAAGAGCTAGCGGGGGGACTCACAGATACGCAGTATTTT. It yields the protein CASSQELAGGLTDTQYF.

This rearrangement joins TRBV7-3 to TRBJ2-2; D unresolved. The CDR3 is 16 residues long. V gave up 4 bases and J gave up 0 bases, with 12 bases separating them. Germline V gene sequence: CDR1 SGHTA, CDR2 FQGTGA. The CDR3 DNA reads TGTGCCAGCAGCTATAATACCGGTTCGAACACCGGGGAGCTGTTTTTT. This sequence encodes CASSYNTGSNTGELFF.

This clone was detected once. The chain is built from TRBV21-1 and TRBJ2-7; TRBD1 is taken as the D call from the table, unchecked against the DNA. TRBV21-1 is reported as a pseudogene. This CDR3 comprises 13 residues. For the CDR3, the DNA is TGTGCCAGCAGCCTAAGGGGGCGCAACGAGCAGTACTTC. It specifies CASSLRGRNEQYF.

The chain recombines TRBV2 with TRBJ1-1; 9 nucleotides line up with TRBD1. V lost 7 bases, J lost 1 base, and 7 bases stayed unmatched. CDR1 SNHLY and CDR2 FYNNEI come from the germline V gene. The CDR3 length is 15 residues. DNA of the CDR3: TGTGCCAGCAATTTAAGGGGACAGGGGAACACTGAAGCTTTCTTT. Protein: CASNLRGQGNTEAFF.

V and J are TRBV19 and TRBJ2-2; TRBD1 aligns across 8 bases. This CDR3 is 15 amino acids long. Germline V gene sequence: CDR1 LNHDA, CDR2 SQIVND (reference sequence). After removal of 1 base from V and 9 bases from J, the junction contained 7 bases not matched to a gene. The CDR3 nucleotides read TGTGCCAGTAGTATAGGTCGACAGGGGCACCGGGAGCTGTTTTTT. It encodes CASSIGRQGHRELFF.

The V call is TRBV7-8, the J call TRBJ1-3, with 8 bases matching TRBD1. The V segment lost 8 bases and the J segment 1 base; nucleotides outside the gene matches: 10. CDR1 SGHVS and CDR2 FQNEAQ come from the germline V gene. CDR3 length equals 16 residues. The DNA of the CDR3 is TGTGCCAGCCTTTTGGACAGGGTCTGGTCTGGAAACACCATATATTTT. Translated: CASLLDRVWSGNTIYF.

The chain uses TRBV18 and TRBJ2-2, with a weak D call TRBD2 (6 bases). The CDR3 has 18 residues. The germline V gene has CDR1 KGHSH and CDR2 LQKENI. The V and J ends lost 0 bases and 4 bases respectively, with 18 bases between them. The CDR3 DNA follows: TGTGCCAGCTCACCACCGGTGGGAGGTCGGTGGGTCACCGGGGAGCTGTTTTTT. Protein product: CASSPPVGGRWVTGELFF.

The V gene is TRBV29-1, the J gene TRBJ1-5; no definite D call. The CDR3 totals 14 residues. Trimming took 4 bases from V and 7 from J, leaving 17 bases between them. The V gene's germline CDR1 is SQVTM and CDR2 ANQGSEA. The CDR3 DNA reads as TGCAGCGTTGGGGGAGCTCAATCGGGGCAGCCCCAGCATTTT. The encoded protein is CSVGGAQSGQPQHF.

This sequence joins TRBV18 and TRBJ1-1; tentative D call: TRBD1 (5 bases). Trimming removed 1 base at V and 8 bases at J, with 17 bases between. Per germline, CDR1 KGHSH and CDR2 LQKENI. The CDR3 totals 15 residues. The CDR3 sequence: CASSPQGPSGEEAFF. CDR3 DNA sequence: TGTGCCAGCTCACCACAGGGGCCCAGTGGAGAGGAAGCTTTCTTT.

The J gene is TRBJ2-7, the V gene TRBV2; 9 bases are a match to TRBD1. V shed 8 bases and J 1 base; nucleotides not matched to a gene: 6. The CDR3 spans 14 residues. Germline V gives CDR1 SNHLY, CDR2 FYNNEI. The CDR3 reads CASHGDRVSYEQYF. The CDR3 bases are TGTGCCAGCCACGGGGACAGGGTTTCCTACGAGCAGTACTTC.

The chain couples TRBV7-3 to TRBJ1-1; D not resolved. Looked up from germline, CDR1 is SGHTA and CDR2 is FQGTGA. The CDR3 contains 13 residues. V lost 4 bases and J lost 2, with 8 bases in between. The CDR3 DNA follows: TGTGCCAGCAGCTCCAATCTAAACACTGAAGCTTTCTTT. As protein: CASSSNLNTEAFF. Looking up the rest from reference TRBV7-3 and TRBJ1-1 gives the full variable domain: GAGVSQTPSNKVTEKGKYVELRCDPISGHTALYWYRQSLGQGPEFLIYFQGTGAADDSGLPNDRFFAVRPEGSVSTLKIQRTERGDSAVYLCASSSNLNTEAFFGQGTRLTVV.

The rearrangement uses TRBV11-2 and TRBJ1-3; no reliable D call. This CDR3 is 15 amino acids long. Germline CDR1 reads SGHAT; CDR2 reads FQNNGV. Trimming shortened V by 5 bases and J by 1 base, and 12 bases separated the two germline ends. CDR3 amino acids: CASSPRTLSGNTIYF. In DNA, the CDR3 is TGTGCCAGCAGCCCCCGGACTCTTTCTGGAAACACCATATATTTT.

J is TRBJ1-3 and V is TRBV6-5, with a tentative D call TRBD1 (5 bases). Germline V lookup: CDR1 MNHEY, CDR2 SVGAGI. V lost 11 bases and J lost 1, with 9 bases in between. This CDR3 spans 12 amino acids. The CDR3 sequence is CAAGRSGNTIYF. The CDR3 bases are TGTGCCGCGGGACGTTCTGGAAACACCATATATTTT.

This clone was observed a single time. J is TRBJ2-5 and V is TRBV3-1 (or the pseudogene TRBV3-2); 11 bases are a match to TRBD2. CDR3 length equals 16 residues. The V segment lost 1 base and the J segment 4 bases; nucleotides outside the gene matches: 5. CDR1 LGHDT and CDR2 YNNKEL come from the germline V gene (reference sequence). The CDR3 loop reads CASSQGSLAGVETQYF. CDR3 nucleotides: TGTGCCAGCAGCCAAGGATCACTAGCGGGGGTAGAGACCCAGTACTTC.

The rearrangement links TRBV19 to TRBJ2-1; TRBD2 matches 8 bases. This CDR3 has 16 residues. Looked up from germline, CDR1 is LNHDA and CDR2 is SQIVND (reference sequence). J lost 8 bases, V lost 3 bases, and 12 bases had no gene match. The CDR3 sequence: CASSMGAGVITYEQFF. The CDR3 DNA follows: TGTGCCAGTAGTATGGGAGCGGGGGTGATTACATATGAGCAGTTCTTC.

V gene TRBV19 combines with J gene TRBJ1-2; possible D gene TRBD1, 5 bases. The V end lost 5 bases, the J end lost 7 bases, and 11 bases lay between the germline ends. Germline loops: CDR1 LNHDA, CDR2 SQIVND (reference sequence). The CDR3 totals 12 residues. The CDR3 reads CASSFRASGYTF. CDR3 DNA: TGTGCCAGTAGTTTCAGGGCCAGTGGCTACACCTTC.

The gene calls are TRBV6-1 and TRBJ2-3; unclear D gene. V lost 0 bases, J lost 5 bases, and 3 bases lay in between. Germline loops: CDR1 MNHNS, CDR2 SASEGT. The CDR3 is 12 amino acids. This CDR3 is CASSEARDTQYF. DNA of the CDR3: TGTGCCAGCAGTGAAGCTAGAGATACGCAGTATTTT.

The chain carries TRBV7-9 and TRBJ2-1; no reliable D call. The CDR3 contains 15 residues. Germline loops: CDR1 SEHNR, CDR2 FQNEAQ (reference sequence). V was shortened by 5 bases and J by 7 bases, with 18 bases between the two germline ends. The CDR3 here is CASSPPPRFGNEQFF. CDR3 sequence (DNA): TGTGCCAGCAGCCCCCCGCCCAGGTTTGGGAATGAGCAGTTCTTC.

CDR3: CASSSLTARDTQYF. The CDR3, as DNA: TGTGCCAGCAGTTCCCTGACAGCGAGAGATACGCAGTATTTT. The V and J genes are TRBV27 and TRBJ2-3, with D tentatively TRBD1 (5 bases). Germline assignment: CDR1 MNHEY and CDR2 SMNVEV (reference sequence). The V and J ends lost 4 bases and 5 bases respectively, with 13 bases between them. This CDR3 is 14 amino acids long.

This rearrangement joins TRBV6-6 to TRBJ2-6, with D tentatively TRBD1 (6 bases). Trimming left V 5 bases short and J 1 base short, with 15 bases between. The CDR3 length is 17 residues. Germline V gives CDR1 MNHNY, CDR2 SVGAGI (reference sequence). Written as DNA, the CDR3 is TGTGCCAGCAGTCTACGACAGGAACTTTCTGGGGCCAACGTCCTGACTTTC. Its translation: CASSLRQELSGANVLTF.

The genes are TRBV5-1 and TRBJ2-1; D is perhaps TRBD1 (5 bases). V lost 0 bases to trimming and J lost 8 bases, with 27 bases between them. CDR3 length: 19 amino acids. Germline CDR1 is SGHRS and CDR2 is YFSETQ. CDR3 loop: CASSLGTDLGVGHTYEQFF. In nucleotides, the CDR3 is TGCGCCAGCAGCTTGGGAACCGACTTAGGGGTAGGACACACCTATGAGCAGTTCTTC.

The chain couples TRBV2 to TRBJ1-5; tentatively, D is TRBD1 (6 bases). Germline V gene sequence: CDR1 SNHLY, CDR2 FYNNEI. This CDR3 is built from 13 residues. V was shortened by 6 bases and J by 5 bases, with 11 bases between the two germline ends. The CDR3 region is CASSTGLDQPQHF. The CDR3 nucleotides read TGTGCCAGCAGCACAGGGTTGGATCAGCCCCAGCATTTT.

The V call is TRBV29-1, the J call TRBJ2-3, with D hard to call. This CDR3 is 14 amino acids long. The V gene's germline CDR1 is SQVTM and CDR2 ANQGSEA. Trimming cost V 4 bases and J 6 bases, with 17 bases left between them. The CDR3 reads CSVAEGNPGDTQYF. The CDR3 nucleotides read TGCAGCGTTGCAGAAGGAAACCCCGGGGATACGCAGTATTTT.

CDR3 in DNA: TGTGCCTGGACGGGAGAGACCCAGTACTTC. This sequence encodes CAWTGETQYF. The V gene is TRBV30, the J gene TRBJ2-5; the D is unclear. V dropped 4 bases and J dropped 4 bases, with 4 bases sitting between them. Per the germline V gene, CDR1 is GTSNPN and CDR2 is SVGIG (reference sequence). This CDR3 has 10 amino acids.

The chain carries TRBV6-5 and TRBJ2-1; TRBD2 aligns across 9 bases. The CDR3 spans 16 residues. Trimming at V came to 3 bases and at J to 9 bases, leaving 12 bases not matched to a gene. The germline gives CDR1 MNHEY, CDR2 SVGAGI. CDR3: CASSYSFSGGLGEQFF. Here the CDR3 DNA reads TGTGCCAGCAGTTATTCCTTTAGCGGGGGCTTGGGTGAGCAGTTCTTC.

This sequence joins TRBV11-2 and TRBJ2-7; TRBD2 matches at 8 bases. This CDR3 has 14 residues. Trimming took 0 bases from V and 4 from J; bases not matched to a gene: 2. In germline, CDR1 is SGHAT, CDR2 FQNNGV. The CDR3 reads CASSLEPSGYEQYF. In DNA, the CDR3 is TGTGCCAGCAGCTTAGAGCCTAGCGGGTACGAGCAGTACTTC. Supplemented by reference TRBV11-2 and TRBJ2-7, the full variable domain reads EAGVAQSPRYKIIEKRQSVAFWCNPISGHATLYWYQQILGQGPKLLIQFQNNGVVDDSQLPKDRFSAERLKGVDSTLKIQPAKLEDSAVYLCASSLEPSGYEQYFGPGTRLTVT.

The chain uses TRBV10-1 and TRBJ1-1; TRBD1 might be the D (5 bases). The CDR3 loop spans 15 amino acids. Germline loops: CDR1 WNHNN, CDR2 SYGVQD (reference sequence). Trimming cost V 5 bases and J 5 bases, with 18 bases left between them. The CDR3 region is CASSPWRGARTEAFF. The CDR3 DNA reads TGCGCCAGCAGTCCCTGGAGGGGCGCGAGGACTGAAGCTTTCTTT.